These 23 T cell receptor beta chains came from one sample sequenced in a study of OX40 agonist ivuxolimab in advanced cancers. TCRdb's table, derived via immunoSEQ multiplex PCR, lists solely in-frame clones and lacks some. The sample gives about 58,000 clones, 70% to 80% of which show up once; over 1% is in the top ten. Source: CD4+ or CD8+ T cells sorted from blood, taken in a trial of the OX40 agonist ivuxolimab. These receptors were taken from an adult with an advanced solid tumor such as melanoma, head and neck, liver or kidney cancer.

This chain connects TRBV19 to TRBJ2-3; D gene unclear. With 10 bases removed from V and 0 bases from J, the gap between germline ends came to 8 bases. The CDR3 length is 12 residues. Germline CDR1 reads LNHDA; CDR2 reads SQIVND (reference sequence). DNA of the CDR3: TGTGCCACCTCAGACAGCACAGATACGCAGTATTTT. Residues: CATSDSTDTQYF.

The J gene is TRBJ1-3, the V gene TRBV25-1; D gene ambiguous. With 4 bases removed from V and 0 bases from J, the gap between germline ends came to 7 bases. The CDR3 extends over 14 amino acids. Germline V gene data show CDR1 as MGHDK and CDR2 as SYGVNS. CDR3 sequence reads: CASSAGNSGNTIYF. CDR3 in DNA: TGTGCCAGCAGTGCGGGTAACTCTGGAAACACCATATATTTT.

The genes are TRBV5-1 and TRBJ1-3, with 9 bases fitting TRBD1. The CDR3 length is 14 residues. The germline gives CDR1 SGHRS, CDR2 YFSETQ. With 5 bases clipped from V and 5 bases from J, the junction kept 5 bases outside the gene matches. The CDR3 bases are TGCGCCAGCAGAGCGACAGGGGGGAGAAACACCATATATTTT. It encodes CASRATGGRNTIYF.

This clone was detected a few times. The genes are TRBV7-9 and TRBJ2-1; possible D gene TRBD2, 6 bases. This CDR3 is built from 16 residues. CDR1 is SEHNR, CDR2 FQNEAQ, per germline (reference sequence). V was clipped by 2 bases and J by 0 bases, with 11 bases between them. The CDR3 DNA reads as TGTGCCAGCAGCTTATTCTTCGGGAGCTCCTACAATGAGCAGTTCTTC. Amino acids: CASSLFFGSSYNEQFF.

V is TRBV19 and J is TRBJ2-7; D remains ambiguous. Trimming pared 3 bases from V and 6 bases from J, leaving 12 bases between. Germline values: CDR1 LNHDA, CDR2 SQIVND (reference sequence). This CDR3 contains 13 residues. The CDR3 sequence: CASSIFVDGEQYF. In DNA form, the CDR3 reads TGTGCCAGTAGTATTTTCGTGGATGGCGAGCAGTACTTC.

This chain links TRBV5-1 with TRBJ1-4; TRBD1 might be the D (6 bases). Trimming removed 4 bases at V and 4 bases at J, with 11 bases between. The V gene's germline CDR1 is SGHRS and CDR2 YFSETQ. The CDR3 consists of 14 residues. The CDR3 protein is CASSPRTDNEKLFF. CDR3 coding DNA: TGCGCCAGCAGCCCCCGGACAGATAATGAAAAACTGTTTTTT. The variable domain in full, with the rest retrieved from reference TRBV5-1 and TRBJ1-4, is KAGVTQTPRYLIKTRGQQVTLSCSPISGHRSVSWYQQTPGQGLQFLFEYFSETQRNKGNFPGRFSGRQFSNSRSEMNVSTLELGDSALYLCASSPRTDNEKLFFGSGTQLSVL.

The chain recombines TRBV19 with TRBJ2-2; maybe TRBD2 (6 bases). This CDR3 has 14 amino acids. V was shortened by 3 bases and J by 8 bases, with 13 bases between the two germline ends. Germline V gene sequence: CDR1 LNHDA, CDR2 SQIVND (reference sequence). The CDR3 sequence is CASSIAPREGELFF. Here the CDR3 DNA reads TGTGCCAGTAGTATCGCCCCACGGGAGGGGGAGCTGTTTTTT.

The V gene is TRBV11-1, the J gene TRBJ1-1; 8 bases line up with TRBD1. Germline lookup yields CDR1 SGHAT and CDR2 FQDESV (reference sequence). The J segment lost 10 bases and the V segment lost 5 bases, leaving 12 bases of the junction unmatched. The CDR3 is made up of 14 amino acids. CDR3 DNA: TGTGCCAGCAGCAATACCGACAGGGGAATAGGAGCTTTCTTT. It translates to CASSNTDRGIGAFF.

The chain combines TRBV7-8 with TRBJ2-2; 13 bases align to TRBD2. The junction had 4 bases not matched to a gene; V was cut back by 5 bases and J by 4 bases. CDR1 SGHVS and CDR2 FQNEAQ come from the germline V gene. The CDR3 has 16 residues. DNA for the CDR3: TGTGCCAGCAGCGGCACTAGCGGGAGGGCCACCGGGGAGCTGTTTTTT. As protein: CASSGTSGRATGELFF.

The CDR3 here is CASSGRGQGEKLFF. CDR3 nucleotides: TGTGCCAGCAGCGGCCGGGGGCAGGGTGAAAAACTGTTTTTT. V and J are TRBV21-1 and TRBJ1-4. TRBV21-1 is recorded as a pseudogene. The CDR3 consists of 14 residues.

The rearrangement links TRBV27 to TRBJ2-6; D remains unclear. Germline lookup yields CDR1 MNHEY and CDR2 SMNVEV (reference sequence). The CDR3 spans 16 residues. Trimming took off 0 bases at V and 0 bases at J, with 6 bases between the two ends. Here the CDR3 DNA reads TGTGCCAGCAGTTTATCGCCCCGCTCTGGGGCCAACGTCCTGACTTTC. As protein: CASSLSPRSGANVLTF.

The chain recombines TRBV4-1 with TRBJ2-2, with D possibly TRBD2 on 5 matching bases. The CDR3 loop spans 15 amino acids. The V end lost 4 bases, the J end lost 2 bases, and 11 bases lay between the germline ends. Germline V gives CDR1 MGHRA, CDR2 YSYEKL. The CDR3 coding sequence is TGCGCCAGCAGCCGTAGCAGGACTAACACCGGGGAGCTGTTTTTT. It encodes CASSRSRTNTGELFF.

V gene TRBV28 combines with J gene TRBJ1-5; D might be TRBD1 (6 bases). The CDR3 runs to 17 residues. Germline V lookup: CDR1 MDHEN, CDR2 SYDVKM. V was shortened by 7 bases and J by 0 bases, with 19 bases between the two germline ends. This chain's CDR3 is CASTPGWGAYSNQPQHF. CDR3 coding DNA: TGTGCCAGCACCCCCGGCTGGGGGGCTTATAGCAATCAGCCCCAGCATTTT.

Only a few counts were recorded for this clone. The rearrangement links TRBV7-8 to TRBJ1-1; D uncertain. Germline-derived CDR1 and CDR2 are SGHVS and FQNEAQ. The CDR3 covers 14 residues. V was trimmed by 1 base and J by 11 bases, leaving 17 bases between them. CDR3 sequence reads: CASSLDGLLRRAFF. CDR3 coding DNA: TGTGCCAGCAGCTTAGATGGTCTTCTCCGACGGGCTTTCTTT. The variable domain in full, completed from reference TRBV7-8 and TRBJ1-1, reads GAGVSQSPRYKVAKRGQDVALRCDPISGHVSLFWYQQALGQGPEFLTYFQNEAQLDKSGLPSDRFFAERPEGSVSTLKIQRTQQEDSAVYLCASSLDGLLRRAFFGQGTRLTVV.

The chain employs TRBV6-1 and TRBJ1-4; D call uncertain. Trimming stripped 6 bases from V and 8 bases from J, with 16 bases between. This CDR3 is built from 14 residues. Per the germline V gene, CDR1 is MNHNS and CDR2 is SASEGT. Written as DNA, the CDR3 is TGTGCCAGCAGGGAGTCCTGGGTGGAAGAAAAACTGTTTTTT. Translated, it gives CASRESWVEEKLFF.

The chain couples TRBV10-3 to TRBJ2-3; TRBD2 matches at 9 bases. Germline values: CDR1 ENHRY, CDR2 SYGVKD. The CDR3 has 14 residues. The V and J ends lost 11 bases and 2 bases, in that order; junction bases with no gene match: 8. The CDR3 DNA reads TGTGCCGTAAAGAGGACTAGCGACACAGATACGCAGTATTTT. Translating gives CAVKRTSDTDTQYF.

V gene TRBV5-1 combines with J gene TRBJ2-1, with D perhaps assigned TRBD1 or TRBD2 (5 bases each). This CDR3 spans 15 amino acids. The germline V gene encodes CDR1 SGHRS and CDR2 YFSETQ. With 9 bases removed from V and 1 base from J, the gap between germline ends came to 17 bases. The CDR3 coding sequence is TGCGCCACCTCCCCTGATGGGGGATCCTACAATGAGCAGTTCTTC. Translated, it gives CATSPDGGSYNEQFF.

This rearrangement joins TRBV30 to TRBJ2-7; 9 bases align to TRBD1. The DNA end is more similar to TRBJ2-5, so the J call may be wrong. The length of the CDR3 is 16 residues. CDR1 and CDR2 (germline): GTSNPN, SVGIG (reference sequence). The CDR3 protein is CAWSSEGQGVRETQYF. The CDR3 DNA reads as TGTGCCTGGAGTTCAGAGGGACAGGGCGTGAGGGAGACCCAGTACTTC.

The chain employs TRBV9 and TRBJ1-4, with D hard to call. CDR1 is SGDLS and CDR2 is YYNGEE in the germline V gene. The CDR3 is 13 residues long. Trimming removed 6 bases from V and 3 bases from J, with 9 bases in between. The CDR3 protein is CASNRGPNEKLFF. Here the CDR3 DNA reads TGTGCCAGCAACCGAGGGCCTAATGAAAAACTGTTTTTT.

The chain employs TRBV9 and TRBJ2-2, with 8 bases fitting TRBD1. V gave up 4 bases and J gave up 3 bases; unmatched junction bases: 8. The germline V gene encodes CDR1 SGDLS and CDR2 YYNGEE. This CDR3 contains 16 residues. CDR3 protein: CASSLDRGSYTGELFF. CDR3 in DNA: TGTGCCAGCAGCCTCGACAGGGGTAGTTACACCGGGGAGCTGTTTTTT.

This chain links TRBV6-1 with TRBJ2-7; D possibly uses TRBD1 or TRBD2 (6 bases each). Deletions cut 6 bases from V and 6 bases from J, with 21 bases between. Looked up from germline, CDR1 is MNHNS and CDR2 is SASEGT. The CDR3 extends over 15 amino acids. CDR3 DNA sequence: TGTGCCAGCAGCTCCGGCGGGACATGGTCGTCCGAGCAGTACTTC. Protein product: CASSSGGTWSSEQYF.

In DNA, the CDR3 is TGTGCCAGCGGAGCCGGGGGGAACACCGGGGAGCTGTTTTTT. Translation gives CASGAGGNTGELFF. This chain uses TRBV9 with TRBJ2-2; maybe TRBD2 (6 bases). The V gene lost 7 bases and the J gene lost 1 base, with 11 bases spanning the gap. The germline gives CDR1 SGDLS, CDR2 YYNGEE. This CDR3 contains 14 residues.

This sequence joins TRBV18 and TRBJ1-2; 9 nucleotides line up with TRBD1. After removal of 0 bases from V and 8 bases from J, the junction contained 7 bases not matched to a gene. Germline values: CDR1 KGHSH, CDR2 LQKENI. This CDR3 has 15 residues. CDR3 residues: CASSPPGTGLRGYTF. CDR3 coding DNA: TGTGCCAGCTCACCACCCGGGACAGGGCTTCGGGGCTACACCTTC. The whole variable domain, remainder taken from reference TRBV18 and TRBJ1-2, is NAGVMQNPRHLVRRRGQEARLRCSPMKGHSHVYWYRQLPEEGLKFMVYLQKENIIDESGMPKERFSAEFPKEGPSILRIQQVVRGDSAAYFCASSPPGTGLRGYTFGSGTRLTVV.